This T cell receptor (beta chain) was sequenced for a study of human T cells and chemical hapten exposure. Looking at the study overall: Weekly administration of diphenylcyclopropenone to the scalp of patients continued throughout the approximately 24-week study. Largely, small differences in pooled library volume made per-sample TCR yields vary.

Points from the study as a whole: Higher patch test scores went with higher counts of PT1 expanded TCRs.

Using its own MiXCR run on the RACE reads, TCRdb lists one record per CDR3 protein. The table shows about 120,000 distinct CDR3 sequences, with around 13% occurring only once. On this clonotype: Its antigen remains unknown.

The time point: patch test 1, 2 weeks after DPC sensitization. Documented treatment: therapeutic diphenylcyclopropenone sensitization with weekly scalp DPC. Phlebotomy was performed prior to application of every patch test. The CDR3 totals 13 residues. CDR1 SQVTM and CDR2 ANQGSEA come from the germline V gene. V lost 6 bases to trimming and J lost 3 bases, with 15 bases between them. The receptor was isolated from a man aged 18 to 30 with alopecia areata. Some clones in this sample may be carry-over from other donors' samples. This material consisted of whole blood, taken in connection with sensitization to the hapten diphenylcyclopropenone (DPC). This chain uses TRBV29-1 with TRBJ2-7; maybe TRBD2 (6 bases). The CDR3 loop reads CSVRDRAGYEQYF. As DNA, the CDR3 is TGCAGCGTGCGGGACCGGGCGGGCTACGAGCAGTACTTC.